This entry features one T cell receptor beta chain sequence. Its antigen is unidentified. These data come from a study of OX40 agonist ivuxolimab in advanced cancers. In the study overall: Anti-PD-1, anti-PD-L1 or anti-CTLA-4 therapy given earlier was allowed, and 40% had some.

The CDR3 has 13 amino acids. The germline V and J ends were trimmed by 6 bases and 5 bases, with 13 bases remaining between them. The germline V gene encodes CDR1 MNHEY and CDR2 SVGAGI. Only in-frame clones appear in the TCRdb table, and some are missing; sequencing was by immunoSEQ multiplex PCR. The table lists 25,000 to 35,000 clones, about 74% of them singletons. Regarding the study as a whole: With doses of 0.1 to 3.0 mg/kg, CD4+ and CD8+ blood T cells had undergone clonal expansion by week 6.

Material: CD4+ or CD8+ T cells sorted from blood, obtained in a trial of the OX40 agonist ivuxolimab. The sequence derives from an adult with an advanced solid tumor such as melanoma, head and neck, liver or kidney cancer. The rearrangement links TRBV6-5 to TRBJ1-1; D unclear. The CDR3 nucleotides read TGTGCCAGCAGCTTGGCCCTGGGAACTGAAGCTTTCTTT. This encodes CASSLALGTEAFF.